One sample yielded the 10 T cell receptor beta chains listed below, sequenced in a study of cytomegalovirus exposure and HLA in healthy donors. 13 Jbeta primers and 60 Vbeta primers were used for the PCR. Method: immunoSEQ multiplex PCR; TCRdb's copy keeps in-frame clones and lacks some. The data show roughly 150,000 clones, with roughly 75% seen just once and more than 2.5% held by the top ten. Source material: PBMCs. All receptors come from a female donor in good health and CMV-seronegative.

The chain joins TRBV19 to TRBJ1-5; 10 bases align to TRBD1. CDR1 is LNHDA, CDR2 SQIVND, per germline (reference sequence). CDR3 length: 14 residues. J was trimmed by 6 bases and V by 5 bases; bases with no gene match: 4. CDR3 in DNA: TGTGCCAGTAGTTTCGACAGGGGGCGTCAGCCCCAGCATTTT. Translating it yields CASSFDRGRQPQHF.

In this sample, this clone turned up once. The chain combines TRBV7-9 with TRBJ1-2, with D perhaps matching TRBD1 (5 bases). CDR1 SEHNR and CDR2 FQNEAQ come from the germline V gene (reference sequence). This CDR3 has 15 residues. V lost 1 base and J 7 bases, leaving 16 bases between the germline ends. The CDR3 sequence: CASSLEDHRLSGYTF. CDR3 bases: TGTGCCAGCAGCTTAGAGGACCACAGGTTAAGTGGCTACACCTTC.

Comments on this clone: This same CDR3 is encoded by further DNA sequences in the sample. The rearrangement links TRBV5-1 to TRBJ2-7, with TRBD2 as a possible D gene (6 bases). Trimming shortened V by 7 bases and J by 5 bases, and 19 bases separated the two germline ends. Germline CDR1 is SGHRS and CDR2 is YFSETQ. This CDR3 has 14 amino acids. The CDR3 bases are TGCGCCAGCCGGCGGGGCCCCGAAGCCCACGAGCAGTACTTC. Residues: CASRRGPEAHEQYF.

This chain joins TRBV4-1 and TRBJ2-3; tentatively, D is TRBD1 (6 bases). Germline V lookup: CDR1 MGHRA, CDR2 YSYEKL. Trimming pared 4 bases from V and 4 bases from J, leaving 15 bases between. The length of the CDR3 is 15 residues. The CDR3 coding sequence is TGCGCCAGCAGCCCCAGGGGTATCTCGGCAGATACGCAGTATTTT. Translating it yields CASSPRGISADTQYF.

This clone was counted a few times. The genes are TRBV4-2 and TRBJ2-3, with 9 bases lining up with TRBD1. The germline V gene has CDR1 LGHNA and CDR2 YNFKEQ. The ends lost 0 bases at V and 2 bases at J; junction bases unmatched: 6. The CDR3 length is 17 residues. CDR3 region: CASSQDLGTGYTDTQYF. In nucleotides, the CDR3 is TGTGCCAGCAGCCAAGATCTAGGGACAGGGTACACAGATACGCAGTATTTT.

The V and J genes are TRBV28 and TRBJ2-5, with 10 bases matching TRBD1. Germline values: CDR1 MDHEN, CDR2 SYDVKM. CDR3 length: 14 residues. The V segment lost 7 bases and the J segment 4 bases; nucleotides outside the gene matches: 6. CDR3 DNA: TGTGCCAGCACCTCAGACAGGGGGCTAGAGACCCAGTACTTC. This sequence encodes CASTSDRGLETQYF.

The chain combines TRBV5-4 with TRBJ2-3, with 8 bases identical to TRBD2. The germline V gene encodes CDR1 SGHNT and CDR2 YYREEE (reference sequence). This CDR3 comprises 15 residues. V lost 0 bases, J lost 1 base, and 1 base stayed unmatched. CDR3: CASSLELAGTDTQYF. DNA of the CDR3: TGTGCCAGCAGCTTGGAACTAGCGGGCACAGATACGCAGTATTTT.

The chain has TRBV28 and TRBJ2-7; 10 nucleotides match TRBD2. J lost 5 bases, V lost 8 bases, and 6 bases had no gene match. The V gene's germline CDR1 is MDHEN and CDR2 SYDVKM. The CDR3 consists of 13 residues. The CDR3 loop is CASASGSFDEQYF. Written as DNA, the CDR3 is TGTGCCAGCGCTAGCGGGAGTTTCGACGAGCAGTACTTC.

The rearrangement joins TRBV2 to TRBJ2-5, with 10 bases identical to TRBD2. The CDR3 loop spans 15 amino acids. The germline CDR1 and CDR2 sequences are SNHLY and FYNNEI. With V trimmed by 3 bases and J by 4 bases, 5 bases remained unmatched. CDR3 coding DNA: TGTGCCAGCAGTGACAGCGGGGGGGCGGGAGAGACCCAGTACTTC. It encodes CASSDSGGAGETQYF.

The V call is TRBV30, the J call TRBJ2-7; TRBD2 aligns across 8 bases. The junction had 9 bases not matched to a gene; V was cut back by 0 bases and J by 2 bases. There are 16 residues in the CDR3. Germline V gives CDR1 GTSNPN, CDR2 SVGIG (reference sequence). In DNA, the CDR3 is TGTGCCTGGAGTGTAGCCAGCGGGAGAACCCCCTACGAGCAGTACTTC. It translates to CAWSVASGRTPYEQYF. Supplemented by reference TRBV30 and TRBJ2-7, the full variable domain reads SQTIHQWPATLVQPVGSPLSLECTVEGTSNPNLYWYRQAAGRGLQLLFYSVGIGQISSEVPQNLSASRPQDRQFILSSKKLLLSDSGFYLCAWSVASGRTPYEQYFGPGTRLTVT.